The rows below give T cell receptor beta chains drawn from one sample of a study of T-cell reconstitution after alpha-beta-depleted transplantation in children. TCRdb called the PCR reads again in MiXCR, with one record for every CDR3 protein. The table has hundreds of thousands of distinct CDR3 sequences, 15% to 20% seen once. The source material was PBMCs, mostly from graft donor cells, sampled 360 days after TCRalphabeta/CD19-depleted stem cell transplant. The receptors derive from a boy under two years old who had a stem cell transplant for Wiskott-Aldrich syndrome, so the T cells may come from the graft donor. Both conserved end residues are part of each CDR3. D genes are given only for firm matches. Where a row states a size, it is once, few, many or the class of an expanded clone; other rows omit it.

V: TRBV12-3/TRBV12-4
size: NA
D: TRBD1
J: TRBJ2-7
length: 15
DNA: TGTGCCAGCACAAAGACAGGGGGTCTTAGCTACGAGCAGTACTTC
CDR3: CASTKTGGLSYEQYF

V: TRBV27
size: few
D: TRBD2
J: TRBJ2-7
length: 15
DNA: TGTGCCAGCAGTTTGGGAGCGGGGCCCTTCTACGAGCAGTACTTC
CDR3: CASSLGAGPFYEQYF

V: TRBV27
size: few
D: NA
J: TRBJ1-5
length: 15
DNA: TGTGCCAGCAGTTCCGAGAGCCTTGGGAATCAGCCCCAGCATTTT
CDR3: CASSSESLGNQPQHF

V: TRBV7-8
size: NA
D: TRBD2
J: TRBJ2-2
length: 19
DNA: TGTGCCAGCAGCTTACGGGGGGTAGCGGGAGGGCTTCACACCGGGGAGCTGTTTTTT
CDR3: CASSLRGVAGGLHTGELFF

V: TRBV4-3
size: many
D: NA
J: TRBJ2-7
length: 14
DNA: TGCGCCAGCAGCCAAGATGTCAGGGTGTACGAGCAGTACTTC
CDR3: CASSQDVRVYEQYF

V: TRBV5-6
size: few
D: TRBD2
J: TRBJ2-5
length: 15
DNA: TGTGCCAGCAGCGGGATGGGTGAGGGAGGGGAGACCCAGTACTTC
CDR3: CASSGMGEGGETQYF

V: TRBV10-1
size: NA
D: NA
J: TRBJ2-1
length: 15
DNA: TGCGCCAGCAGTGAGTCGTCTTTGGAGGACAATGAGCAGTTCTTC
CDR3: CASSESSLEDNEQFF

V: TRBV24-1
size: many
D: TRBD2
J: TRBJ2-1
length: 14
DNA: TGTGCCACCAGGAAAGCGGGAGTCTCCGATGAGCAGTTCTTC
CDR3: CATRKAGVSDEQFF

V: TRBV4-1
size: NA
D: TRBD1
J: TRBJ2-6
length: 19
DNA: TGCGCCAGCAGCCCCCCCCTTCCGACAGGGGCCTCTGGGGCCAACGTCCTGACTTTC
CDR3: CASSPPLPTGASGANVLTF

V: TRBV5-1
size: NA
D: NA
J: TRBJ2-5
length: 13
DNA: TGCGCCAGCAGCTTGGGGACAGGGAGGGCCCAGTACTTC
CDR3: CASSLGTGRAQYF

V: TRBV10-3
size: few
D: TRBD1
J: TRBJ2-3
length: 15
DNA: TGTGCCATCCGGACCGGGACAGGGCTTATAGATACGCAGTATTTT
CDR3: CAIRTGTGLIDTQYF

V: TRBV3-1
size: few
D: TRBD2
J: TRBJ2-7
length: 14
DNA: TGTGCCAGCAGGTTGACTAGCGGTTCCTACGAGCAGTACTTC
CDR3: CASRLTSGSYEQYF

V: TRBV29-1
size: many
D: NA
J: TRBJ2-2
length: 14
DNA: TGCAGCGTCGGCCCGGGGGCTATCACCGGGGAGCTGTTTTTT
CDR3: CSVGPGAITGELFF

V: TRBV12-3/TRBV12-4
size: NA
D: NA
J: TRBJ2-5
length: 13
DNA: TGTGCCAGCAGTTTAGGGGGCCCCAGGGCCCAGTACTTC
CDR3: CASSLGGPRAQYF

V: TRBV29-1
size: NA
D: NA
J: TRBJ2-1
length: 14
DNA: TGCAGCGTTCGGAGGTCTCGCTCCTACAATGAGCAGTTCTTC
CDR3: CSVRRSRSYNEQFF

V: TRBV24-1
size: few
D: TRBD1
J: TRBJ2-7
length: 15
DNA: TGTGCCACCAGTGAGGGGACAGGGGGCCCCTACGAGCAGTACTTC
CDR3: CATSEGTGGPYEQYF

V: TRBV2
size: few
D: TRBD2
J: TRBJ2-5
length: 13
DNA: TGTGCCAGCAGTCGGGGGGGCCCAGAGACCCAGTACTTC
CDR3: CASSRGGPETQYF

V: TRBV7-8
size: NA
D: TRBD2
J: TRBJ2-1
length: 17
DNA: TGTGCCAGCAGTTCCTTAGCGGGTTTGGATCCTTACAATGAGCAGTTCTTC
CDR3: CASSSLAGLDPYNEQFF

V: TRBV4-1
size: few
D: NA
J: TRBJ2-1
length: 18
DNA: TGCGCCAGCAGCCAGGGGATCCTTTGGCGATCGTCCTACAATGAGCAGTTCTTC
CDR3: CASSQGILWRSSYNEQFF

V: TRBV7-6
size: few
D: TRBD2
J: TRBJ2-4
length: 15
DNA: TGTGCCAGCAGCCCGGGGGGACTAGCCAAAAACATTCAGTACTTC
CDR3: CASSPGGLAKNIQYF

V: TRBV24-1
size: few
D: TRBD1
J: TRBJ1-5
length: 13
DNA: TGTGCCACCGGACAGGGGGCCTATCAGCCCCAGCATTTT
CDR3: CATGQGAYQPQHF

V: TRBV4-1
size: NA
D: TRBD1
J: TRBJ2-2
length: 15
DNA: TGCGCCAGCAGCCGATGGACAGGGGGCGGCGGGGAGCTGTTTTTT
CDR3: CASSRWTGGGGELFF

V: TRBV20-1
size: NA
D: NA
J: TRBJ2-3
length: 17
DNA: TGCAGTGCTAGAGTCGACAGACTGATCTGGGGTGCAGATACGCAGTATTTT
CDR3: CSARVDRLIWGADTQYF

V: TRBV7-2
size: NA
D: NA
J: TRBJ2-7
length: 16
DNA: TGTGCCAGCAGCCCCCGGCGAGGAGGGAGCTCCTACGAGCAGTACTTC
CDR3: CASSPRRGGSSYEQYF

V: TRBV6-2/TRBV6-3
size: few
D: TRBD1
J: TRBJ1-1
length: 14
DNA: TGTGCCAGCAGAAGACAGGGTCGGGGCACTGAAGCTTTCTTT
CDR3: CASRRQGRGTEAFF

V: TRBV29-1
size: NA
D: TRBD1
J: TRBJ2-7
length: 14
DNA: TGCAGCGTCCAGTTGGGACAGGGGGCGGACGAGCAGTACTTC
CDR3: CSVQLGQGADEQYF

V: TRBV12-3/TRBV12-4
size: NA
D: NA
J: TRBJ1-1
length: 13
DNA: TGTGCCAGCAGTCAAACGGAGGTGACTGAAGCTTTCTTT
CDR3: CASSQTEVTEAFF

V: TRBV4-1
size: NA
D: TRBD1
J: TRBJ2-7
length: 16
DNA: TGCGCCAGCAGCCACCCCCGAATGACAGGGCCATACGAGCAGTACTTC
CDR3: CASSHPRMTGPYEQYF

V: TRBV7-9
size: NA
D: TRBD1
J: TRBJ2-7
length: 16
DNA: TGTGCCAGCATCGGGAGCCCCGGGACAGGGGTATACGAGCAGTACTTC
CDR3: CASIGSPGTGVYEQYF

V: TRBV7-2
size: few
D: NA
J: TRBJ2-7
length: 16
DNA: TGTGCCAGCAGCTTAGTGTTGGTGGGCTCGATCTACGAGCAGTACTTC
CDR3: CASSLVLVGSIYEQYF

V: TRBV20-1
size: few
D: NA
J: TRBJ2-1
length: 15
DNA: TGCAGTGCTACCCACAGGAGATCCTCCTACAATGAGCAGTTCTTC
CDR3: CSATHRRSSYNEQFF

V: TRBV5-1
size: many
D: TRBD2
J: TRBJ2-7
length: 15
DNA: TGCGCCAGCAGCCACCCCACTAGCGGGGATTACGAGCAGTACTTC
CDR3: CASSHPTSGDYEQYF

V: TRBV19
size: NA
D: NA
J: TRBJ1-5
length: 14
DNA: TGTGCCAGTAAGCCGAGACCCTCAAATCAGCCCCAGCATTTT
CDR3: CASKPRPSNQPQHF

V: TRBV7-2
size: NA
D: TRBD2
J: TRBJ2-5
length: 13
DNA: TGTGCCAGCAGTTTTACTAGCGGAGAGACCCAGTACTTC
CDR3: CASSFTSGETQYF

V: TRBV7-2
size: many
D: NA
J: TRBJ1-2
length: 13
DNA: TGTGCCAGCAGTACAGGGTTCTACTATGGCTACACCTTC
CDR3: CASSTGFYYGYTF

V: TRBV7-9
size: NA
D: NA
J: TRBJ2-1
length: 15
DNA: TGTGCCAGCAGCTTTTCGGGGGTAACCCACAATGAGCAGTTCTTC
CDR3: CASSFSGVTHNEQFF

V: TRBV12-3/TRBV12-4
size: few
D: TRBD2
J: TRBJ2-7
length: 14
DNA: TGTGCCAGCAGTTTTACTAGCGGGGACTACGAGCAGTACTTC
CDR3: CASSFTSGDYEQYF

V: TRBV14
size: few
D: NA
J: TRBJ1-2
length: 14
DNA: TGTGCCAGCAGCCAACGGAGAGGGAACTATGGCTACACCTTC
CDR3: CASSQRRGNYGYTF

V: TRBV4-3
size: few
D: NA
J: TRBJ2-1
length: 17
DNA: TGCGCCAGCAGTCCTAACCCGGGGACTGTATCCTACAATGAGCAGTTCTTC
CDR3: CASSPNPGTVSYNEQFF

V: TRBV15
size: NA
D: TRBD2
J: TRBJ2-7
length: 16
DNA: TGTGCCACCAGCAGAGATTTCAGCGGGAGAGAGAACGAGCAGTACTTC
CDR3: CATSRDFSGRENEQYF

V: TRBV29-1
size: few
D: NA
J: TRBJ2-1
length: 15
DNA: TGCAGCGTTGATCCGGGACTCCCTAGTGGATATGAGCAGTTCTTC
CDR3: CSVDPGLPSGYEQFF

V: TRBV29-1
size: NA
D: NA
J: TRBJ2-7
length: 13
DNA: TGCAGCGCGGCTAGCACCGAAAGAAGGGAGCAGTACTTC
CDR3: CSAASTERREQYF

V: TRBV12-3/TRBV12-4
size: NA
D: NA
J: TRBJ2-7
length: 14
DNA: TGTGCCAGCAGTTTACGTCAGCCTCTCTACGAGCAGTACTTC
CDR3: CASSLRQPLYEQYF

V: TRBV20-1
size: many
D: NA
J: TRBJ1-1
length: 12
DNA: TGCAGTGCTAGAGAGGGAGGAGCTGAAGCTTTCTTT
CDR3: CSAREGGAEAFF

V: TRBV7-8
size: NA
D: TRBD1
J: TRBJ1-4
length: 15
DNA: TGTGCCAGCAGTTACCGGGACAGGGGCAATGAAAAACTGTTTTTT
CDR3: CASSYRDRGNEKLFF

V: TRBV20-1
size: few
D: TRBD2
J: TRBJ2-5
length: 15
DNA: TGCAGTGCTGATGGACTAGCGGGGCTGGGGGAGACCCAGTACTTC
CDR3: CSADGLAGLGETQYF

V: TRBV3-1
size: few
D: NA
J: TRBJ2-7
length: 12
DNA: TGTGCCAGCAGCCGGTTGGGGATAGAGCAGTACTTC
CDR3: CASSRLGIEQYF

V: TRBV24-1
size: few
D: NA
J: TRBJ2-1
length: 16
DNA: TGTGCCACCAGTGATGCAGGGGGGCCGGTGAAGAATGAGCAGTTCTTC
CDR3: CATSDAGGPVKNEQFF